The clone carrying this TCR beta chain is a singleton in its sample. Produced via immunoSEQ multiplex PCR; TCRdb's table is partial and in-frame only. The sample holds some 53,000 clones, 85% to 95% seen once. The CDR3 loop spans 15 amino acids. J was trimmed by 2 bases and V by 0 bases; bases with no gene match: 2. Per the germline V gene, CDR1 is SGHKS and CDR2 is YYEKEE (reference sequence). This sample stems from a study of T cell changes during pregnancy in multiple sclerosis. The V call is TRBV5-5, the J call TRBJ1-5; 7 bases agree with TRBD1. The sequenced sample was CD4+ T cells from peripheral blood mononuclear cells, obtained in the third trimester of pregnancy. The sequence was obtained from a female donor with multiple sclerosis, enrolled in a pregnancy study. The CDR3 DNA sequence: TGTGCCAGCAGCTTGGCCGGGACAGGCAATCAGCCCCAGCATTTT. Translating it yields CASSLAGTGNQPQHF.